The 28 T cell receptor beta chains presented below share a single source sample, sequenced in a study of CD8+ T cells in alopecia areata. Following extraction, RNA underwent reverse transcription to cDNA, which served as the sequencing template. TCRdb's copy holds only in-frame clones and misses some; the assay was immunoSEQ multiplex PCR. The sample contains 2,000 or so clones, 65% to 80% of which appear only once. Noted treatment: oral pan-JAK inhibitor, 5-10 mg twice daily. The investigators collected lesional scalp punch biopsies and peripheral blood from alopecia areata patients. The specimen comprised skin, sampled around week 42, from a patient treated with tofacitinib. All receptors come from a human donor with alopecia areata.

The V gene is TRBV29-1, the J gene TRBJ2-1; the match to TRBD1 covers 9 bases. This CDR3 has 12 residues. J gave up 5 bases and V 6 bases, and 2 bases lay outside the gene matches. Germline V lookup: CDR1 SQVTM, CDR2 ANQGSEA. CDR3 sequence reads: CSVGTGNNEQFF. Written as DNA, the CDR3 is TGCAGCGTAGGGACAGGGAACAATGAGCAGTTCTTC.

To note about this clone: The identical CDR3 is also encoded by other nucleotide sequences in the sample. The chain employs TRBV9 and TRBJ2-3, with D unclear. Per the germline V gene, CDR1 is SGDLS and CDR2 is YYNGEE. CDR3 length: 12 amino acids. The ends were cut back, 0 bases at V and 5 bases at J, with 4 bases in the middle. CDR3 bases: TGTGCCAGCAGCGTAGGTGTAGATACGCAGTATTTT. It translates to CASSVGVDTQYF.

The sample holds one count of this clone. V is TRBV28 and J is TRBJ1-5; a possible D gene is TRBD1 (6 bases). Germline lookup yields CDR1 MDHEN and CDR2 SYDVKM. The CDR3 is made up of 15 amino acids. Trimming stripped 3 bases from V and 3 bases from J, with 12 bases between. This chain's CDR3 is CASSFQGSTNQPQHF. The CDR3 DNA reads as TGTGCCAGCAGTTTCCAGGGGTCAACCAATCAGCCCCAGCATTTT.

The chain combines TRBV5-6 with TRBJ2-7, with D possibly called TRBD1 or TRBD2 (7 bases each). CDR1 is SGHDT and CDR2 is YYEEEE in the germline V gene. V lost 0 bases, J lost 6 bases, and 16 bases lay in between. This CDR3 spans 15 amino acids. For the CDR3, the DNA is TGTGCCAGCAGCTTGGCCGGGGCAGGGGGGGCCGAGCAGTACTTC. It yields the protein CASSLAGAGGAEQYF.

J is TRBJ2-1 and V is TRBV4-3; TRBD2 matches 7 bases. This CDR3 has 13 amino acids. Trimming took 0 bases from V and 12 from J; bases not matched to a gene: 5. Per germline, CDR1 LGHNA and CDR2 YSLEER. The CDR3 region has the DNA TGCGCCAGCAGCCAAGACCCAGCGGGGCGGCAGTTCTTC. Its translation: CASSQDPAGRQFF.

The gene calls are TRBV2 and TRBJ2-3, with 7 bases aligning to TRBD1. The V gene end was trimmed by 2 bases and the J gene end by 0 bases; junction bases not matched to a gene: 11. CDR1 is SNHLY, CDR2 FYNNEI, per germline. This CDR3 region has 18 residues. CDR3 region: CASSEWGLLGQSTDTQYF. The DNA of the CDR3 is TGTGCCAGCAGTGAATGGGGTTTACTGGGACAGAGCACAGATACGCAGTATTTT.

The rearrangement uses TRBV11-2 and TRBJ2-5; D is undetermined. Looked up from germline, CDR1 is SGHAT and CDR2 is FQNNGV. Trimming stripped 1 base from V and 2 bases from J, with 8 bases between. The CDR3 sequence is 14 residues long. The CDR3 region is CASSLGRFQETQYF. The CDR3 nucleotides read TGTGCCAGCAGCTTAGGCCGGTTTCAAGAGACCCAGTACTTC.

Remarks on this clone: Other DNA sequences in this specimen translate into the identical CDR3. As DNA, the CDR3 is TGTGCCAGCAGCTTGGCCAGGGTATTGGGGGGGGGCTACACCTTC. Translated, it gives CASSLARVLGGGYTF. The gene calls are TRBV5-6 and TRBJ1-2, with D perhaps matching TRBD1 (5 bases). This CDR3 contains 15 residues. The V and J ends lost 0 bases and 8 bases respectively, with 17 bases between them. Germline CDR1 reads SGHDT; CDR2 reads YYEEEE. The full variable domain, completed using reference TRBV5-6 and TRBJ1-2, is DAGVTQSPTHLIKTRGQQVTLRCSPKSGHDTVSWYQQALGQGPQFIFQYYEEEERQRGNFPDRFSGHQFPNYSSELNVNALLLGDSALYLCASSLARVLGGGYTFGSGTRLTVV.

CDR3 in amino acids: CASSRGEETQYF. The CDR3 DNA is TGTGCCAGTAGTCGGGGGGAAGAGACCCAGTACTTC. V gene TRBV19 combines with J gene TRBJ2-5; TRBD2 agrees at 7 bases. There are 12 residues in the CDR3. The V segment lost 5 bases and the J segment 3 bases; nucleotides outside the gene matches: 0. Germline-derived CDR1 and CDR2 are LNHDA and SQIVND (reference sequence).

J is TRBJ1-5 and V is TRBV5-5; D possibly corresponds to TRBD1 (5 bases). V was pared by 0 bases and J by 7 bases, with 20 bases between. The length of the CDR3 is 17 residues. Germline loops: CDR1 SGHKS, CDR2 YYEKEE (reference sequence). This chain's CDR3 is CASSLEGGQGARQPQHF. In DNA form, the CDR3 reads TGTGCCAGCAGCTTGGAAGGAGGTCAGGGTGCAAGACAGCCCCAGCATTTT.

The gene calls are TRBV5-6 and TRBJ2-1, with D perhaps TRBD1 (6 bases). The CDR3 loop spans 16 amino acids. Trimming left V 4 bases short and J 0 bases short, with 14 bases between. Germline V gene sequence: CDR1 SGHDT, CDR2 YYEEEE. In DNA form, the CDR3 reads TGTGCCAGCAGCACCCTGACAGGAGTCTCCTACAATGAGCAGTTCTTC. Translated, it gives CASSTLTGVSYNEQFF.

V usage is TRBV29-1 and J usage is TRBJ1-1; 10 bases line up with TRBD1. V was pared by 7 bases and J by 6 bases, with 8 bases of the junction left unmatched. CDR1 and CDR2 from the germline V gene are SQVTM and ANQGSEA. CDR3 size: 13 residues. CDR3 sequence: CSAIGQGVSEAFF. Here the CDR3 DNA reads TGCAGCGCAATTGGACAGGGGGTATCTGAAGCTTTCTTT.

V usage is TRBV14 and J usage is TRBJ1-6; D remains ambiguous. Germline V lookup: CDR1 SGHDN, CDR2 FVKESK. The V end was cut by 1 base, the J end by 8 bases, with 9 bases between. CDR3 length: 14 amino acids. CDR3 sequence (DNA): TGTGCCAGCAGCCAAGCTGTTGGGGATTCACCCCTCCACTTT. It codes for CASSQAVGDSPLHF. Complete variable domain (other parts from reference TRBV14 and TRBJ1-6): EAGVTQFPSHSVIEKGQTVTLRCDPISGHDNLYWYRRVMGKEIKFLLHFVKESKQDESGMPNNRFLAERTGGTYSTLKVQPAELEDSGVYFCASSQAVGDSPLHFGNGTRLTVT.

In regard to this clone: This CDR3 is also generated by other DNA sequences in the sample. The rearrangement uses TRBV5-6 and TRBJ2-1, with D perhaps assigned TRBD1 or TRBD2 (6 bases each). In germline, CDR1 is SGHDT, CDR2 YYEEEE. The V gene lost 0 bases and the J gene lost 6 bases, with 13 bases spanning the gap. There are 15 residues in the CDR3. CDR3 loop: CASSLAGGAGNEQFF. DNA for the CDR3: TGTGCCAGCAGCTTGGCCGGGGGCGCTGGCAATGAGCAGTTCTTC. The whole variable domain, remainder taken from reference TRBV5-6 and TRBJ2-1, is DAGVTQSPTHLIKTRGQQVTLRCSPKSGHDTVSWYQQALGQGPQFIFQYYEEEERQRGNFPDRFSGHQFPNYSSELNVNALLLGDSALYLCASSLAGGAGNEQFFGPGTRLTVL.

The chain is built from TRBV11-3 and TRBJ1-2, with 10 bases that match TRBD1. The germline CDR1 and CDR2 sequences are SGHNT and YENEEA. This CDR3 is 13 amino acids long. The ends lost 5 bases at V and 6 bases at J; junction bases unmatched: 3. CDR3 loop: CASSRTGGHGYTF. The CDR3 region has the DNA TGTGCCAGCAGCCGGACAGGGGGTCATGGCTACACCTTC.

The chain recombines TRBV5-1 with TRBJ2-2, with 7 nucleotides matching TRBD1. The CDR3 is made up of 15 amino acids. After removal of 4 bases from V and 0 bases from J, the junction contained 3 bases not matched to a gene. Germline-derived CDR1 and CDR2 are SGHRS and YFSETQ. The CDR3 DNA is TGCGCCAGCAGCAAAGACAGGGCGAACACCGGGGAGCTGTTTTTT. Protein: CASSKDRANTGELFF.

This clone has only a few counts. The chain joins TRBV25-1 to TRBJ2-1; maybe TRBD1 (5 bases). The CDR3 spans 17 residues. V was shortened by 1 base and J by 4 bases, with 17 bases between the two germline ends. Germline loops: CDR1 MGHDK, CDR2 SYGVNS. CDR3 loop: CASSELKIFGAYNEQFF. DNA of the CDR3: TGTGCCAGCAGTGAATTAAAAATTTTTGGGGCGTACAATGAGCAGTTCTTC.

V and J are TRBV6-6 and TRBJ2-5; perhaps TRBD2 as D (5 bases). The J call is in doubt because the DNA end fits TRBJ2-7 better. The CDR3 has 15 residues. Germline V CDR1 and CDR2: MNHNY, SVGAGI (reference sequence). CDR3 loop: CASSYSPAGPYEQYF. The CDR3 bases are TGTGCCAGCAGTTACTCCCCGGCGGGTCCCTACGAGCAGTACTTC.

CDR3 DNA sequence: TGTGCCAGCAGCGTGGGACTTGAGCAGTTCTTC. Its protein is CASSVGLEQFF. J is TRBJ2-1 and V is TRBV9; TRBD2 is a possible D gene (6 bases). Trimming took 2 bases from V and 9 from J, leaving 6 bases between them. The germline V gene encodes CDR1 SGDLS and CDR2 YYNGEE. The CDR3 totals 11 residues.

V gene TRBV10-2 combines with J gene TRBJ2-7, with 9 nucleotides matching TRBD1. Germline V lookup: CDR1 WSHSY, CDR2 SAAADI. The CDR3 is 14 residues long. The V gene end was trimmed by 10 bases and the J gene end by 4 bases; junction bases not matched to a gene: 11. This CDR3 is CAIGDPGQGYEQYF. Here the CDR3 DNA reads TGCGCCATCGGGGACCCGGGACAGGGTTACGAGCAGTACTTC.

V gene TRBV29-1 combines with J gene TRBJ1-2, with 7 bases aligning to TRBD1. This CDR3 spans 16 amino acids. Looked up from germline, CDR1 is SQVTM and CDR2 is ANQGSEA. J lost 5 bases, V lost 0 bases, and 12 bases had no gene match. The CDR3 DNA reads TGCAGCGTTGAAGATCTTGAGTGGACAGGACATTATGGCTACACCTTC. This sequence encodes CSVEDLEWTGHYGYTF.

This clone was seen more than once but under ten times. This chain links TRBV7-9 with TRBJ2-5; the match to TRBD1 covers 7 bases. J was trimmed by 4 bases and V by 5 bases; bases with no gene match: 22. Germline CDR1 and CDR2: SEHNR and FQNEAQ (reference sequence). CDR3 size: 19 residues. The CDR3 DNA sequence: TGTGCCAGCAGCCCTCGGGCGAGGAAAACAGGGGATATGGGAGAGACCCAGTACTTC. It yields the protein CASSPRARKTGDMGETQYF. Together with reference TRBV7-9 and TRBJ2-5, the CDR3 gives the full variable domain: DTGVSQNPRHKITKRGQNVTFRCDPISEHNRLYWYRQTLGQGPEFLTYFQNEAQLEKSRLLSDRFSAERPKGSFSTLEIQRTEQGDSAMYLCASSPRARKTGDMGETQYFGPGTRLLVL.

The chain employs TRBV6-5 and TRBJ2-1, with D possibly matching TRBD2 (5 bases). Germline V gene lookup returns CDR1 MNHEY and CDR2 SVGAGI. The CDR3 is 11 amino acids. Trimming cost V 6 bases and J 8 bases, with 8 bases left between them. CDR3 sequence (DNA): TGTGCCAGCAGCCACGGGGATGAGCAGTTCTTC. Protein: CASSHGDEQFF.

This chain uses TRBV6-1 with TRBJ2-7; 11 bases map to TRBD2. The CDR3 runs to 14 residues. The J segment lost 9 bases and the V segment lost 4 bases, leaving 8 bases of the junction unmatched. The germline gives CDR1 MNHNS, CDR2 SASEGT. The CDR3 DNA reads as TGTGCCAGCAGTGCCATAGCGGGGGGGCCACGGCAGTACTTC. It codes for CASSAIAGGPRQYF.

V usage is TRBV5-4 and J usage is TRBJ1-5; D is unresolved. Germline V gene sequence: CDR1 SGHNT, CDR2 YYREEE (reference sequence). The CDR3 runs to 13 residues. V lost 0 bases and J 9 bases, leaving 10 bases between the germline ends. Written as DNA, the CDR3 is TGTGCCAGCAGCTTGGGACCCGAGCGGCCCCAGCATTTT. Protein product: CASSLGPERPQHF. Supplemented by reference TRBV5-4 and TRBJ1-5, the full variable domain reads ETGVTQSPTHLIKTRGQQVTLRCSSQSGHNTVSWYQQALGQGPQFIFQYYREEENGRGNFPPRFSGLQFPNYSSELNVNALELDDSALYLCASSLGPERPQHFGDGTRLSIL.

The chain carries TRBV29-1 and TRBJ1-4; D is ambiguous. Germline CDR1 SQVTM, CDR2 ANQGSEA. The V gene lost 6 bases and the J gene lost 5 bases, with 10 bases spanning the gap. CDR3 length: 12 residues. DNA for the CDR3: TGCAGCGTCGACCGAAACAATGAAAAACTGTTTTTT. Translating gives CSVDRNNEKLFF.

The V gene is TRBV30, the J gene TRBJ1-5, with a weak D call TRBD1 (5 bases). V shed 0 bases and J shed 5 bases, with 11 bases lying between them. The CDR3 has 14 residues. Germline CDR1 is GTSNPN and CDR2 is SVGIG (reference sequence). The CDR3 bases are TGTGCCTGGAGTGTACTGGGGGGACATCAGCCCCAGCATTTT. Amino acids: CAWSVLGGHQPQHF.

Notes on this clone: One end of the junction fails to match germline, which may point to a read error. The chain carries TRBV5-4 and TRBJ2-1; 7 bases map to TRBD1. Germline assignment: CDR1 SGHNT and CDR2 YYREEE (reference sequence). The CDR3 has 14 residues. This chain's CDR3 is CTSSSGTAGNEQFF. In DNA form, the CDR3 reads TGTACCAGCAGCTCCGGGACAGCTGGGAATGAGCAGTTCTTC.